This TCR beta chain comes out of a study of memory CD4+ T cells and cytomegalovirus serostatus (dated by TCRdb to between 2018 and 2021). At the level of the whole study: A total of some 35 healthy Belgian adults, of whom 9 were CMV seropositive and about 25 were CMV seronegative, were included in the cohort. To replicate a published TCR-based CMV serostatus classifier, the researchers sequenced the CD4+ memory TCRbeta repertoires of a Belgian cohort whose cytomegalovirus serostatus was known.

The Quick-DNA Microprep Kit was used to extract genomic DNA from the sorted cells. Amplification of TCRbeta DNA was done with the immunoSEQ hsTCRbeta kit, following the protocol from the manufacturer. An Illumina MiSeq instrument was used to sequence the TCRbeta libraries. Turning to the authors' computational methods: Removing out-of-frame sequences left 2,204,828 distinct TCRbeta sequences, an average of around 67,000 per individual. Each individual was scored by the count of about 150 previously reported CMV-associated TCRbeta sequences and the total productive distinct TCRbeta count. A beta-binomial model was reimplemented in Python, and scikit-learn random forests with default parameters were trained on US cohort data. On the Belgian cohort, classifier performance was reported as the median AUC, along with percentile confidence intervals, across 10,000 bootstrap iterations. The clones in this table, taken by TCRdb from immuneACCESS, are in-frame only. Not every clone is retained; where verified, under half of the shortfall comes from an unresolved V gene, and the cause of the rest is unknown. For V, J and clone size, that table is used; D and trimming come from the DNA. In this sample the table shows roughly 50,000 clones, approximately 86% of which occur a single time. About 0.48% of the sample is held by the ten biggest clonotypes.

As concerns this clone: It has no known antigen specificity. Nothing much larger sits one base from this clone, and base qualities are not available.

The germline V gene provides CDR1 SGHNT and CDR2 YENEEA. The CDR3 covers 15 residues, taking in both the cysteine and the phenylalanine. Only CDR3 DNA is held: 45 bases, read in frame from base 1. V drops 6 bases and J drops 2 bases, leaving 11 bases in between. Study-level results and caveats: A median bootstrapped AUC of 0.95 with a 95% CI of 0.76-1.00 was achieved on the Belgian cohort by the original-framework classifier. The results were interpreted as suggesting that the CMV-associated TCR signature is largely present in the CD4+ memory repertoire. Only CD4+CD45RO+ memory cells were sequenced, unlike the original study, which covered naive and memory CD4+ and CD8+ populations. Of around 150 previously reported CMV-associated TCRbeta sequences, 67 appeared in the CD4+ memory repertoires, each in one to five individuals. For CMV serostatus prediction, a median bootstrapped AUC of 0.95 was reached with the original framework, and a median bootstrapped AUC of approximately 0.89 was reached with a US-trained random forest.

A FACSAria II was used to sort memory CD4+ T cells, defined as single viable CD3+CD4+CD8-CD45RO+ cells. CMV serostatus was assessed using a Roche Elecsys assay, by which serum IgG against CMV pp150, pp28, p38 and p52 was detected. After thawing, total CD4+ T cells were enriched by positive selection with CD4 magnetic microbeads. The samples came from a different study that was designed specifically to examine the CD4+ T cell memory repertoire. Peripheral blood mononuclear cells were isolated and cryopreserved according to standard operating procedures, and serum was stored at -80 degrees C. The staining used CD3-PerCP (BW264/56), CD4-APC (RPA-T4), CD45RO-PE (UCHT1) and CD8-Pacific Orange (3B5) antibodies, and Sytox blue was used to exclude non-viable cells.

The TCR originated in an adult in good health and CMV-seronegative. Some clones in this sample may be carry-over from other donors' samples. The chain links TRBV11-3 with TRBJ2-6, and perhaps TRBD1 as D gene, on 5 matching bases. Sequencing was carried out using memory CD4+ T cells from blood. The CDR3 reads CASSPTGAGANVLTF. The nucleotide sequence is TGTGCCAGCAGTCCCACAGGTGCTGGGGCCAACGTCCTGACTTTC.